This T cell receptor beta chain was recorded in a study of CD8 T cells in ankylosing spondylitis. Findings of the study overall: Peripheral blood held disease-linked clones only at relatively low frequency, and these were CD8+. There was reportedly significant enrichment of clones that were disease-linked in matched ankylosing spondylitis synovial fluid.

The TCR beta libraries were generated through quantitative 5'-RACE incorporating molecular barcodes. One entry per CDR3 protein results from TCRdb running MiXCR on the 5' RACE reads. This sample carries about 340,000 distinct CDR3 sequences, approximately 14% of them seen once, and the ten largest clones take about 1%. The CDR3 runs 12 residues. Per the germline V gene, CDR1 is DFQATT and CDR2 is SNEGSKA (reference sequence). With 8 bases clipped from V and 2 bases from J, the junction kept 3 bases outside the gene matches. As to this clonotype: Antigen unknown.

The sequence was collected from a male donor with ankylosing spondylitis or in good health (not recorded which). This chain connects TRBV20-1 to TRBJ2-7; 10 positions agree with TRBD2. Sequencing was performed on blood, either unsorted or a sorted T cell fraction (not recorded which). CDR3 region: CSWTSGTYEQYF. The CDR3 DNA sequence: TGCAGTTGGACTAGCGGAACCTACGAGCAGTACTTC.